This T cell receptor beta chain emerged from a study of prognosis after radiotherapy for stage I lung cancer. This clonotype was seen ten or more times. V was pared by 3 bases and J by 9 bases, with 12 bases between. Germline CDR1 reads LGHDT; CDR2 reads YNNKEL (reference sequence). This CDR3 comprises 13 residues. The authors amplified TCR beta CDR3 from genomic DNA using two-round multiplex PCR. It was primers specific to each TRBV and TRBJ gene that first-round PCR used. TCRdb passed the multiplex PCR reads through MiXCR, listing each CDR3 protein once. The profile shows 15,000 or so distinct CDR3 sequences, roughly 45% of them singletons.

The sequencing here drew on PBMCs, taken before or after stereotactic body radiation therapy (not recorded which). The chain links TRBV3-1 to TRBJ2-1; the D is unclear. The sequence came from a donor over 45 with non-small cell lung cancer. The CDR3 coding sequence is TGTGCCAGCAGCCAGTTTAGAGAAGGTGAGCAGTTCTTC. It codes for CASSQFREGEQFF.